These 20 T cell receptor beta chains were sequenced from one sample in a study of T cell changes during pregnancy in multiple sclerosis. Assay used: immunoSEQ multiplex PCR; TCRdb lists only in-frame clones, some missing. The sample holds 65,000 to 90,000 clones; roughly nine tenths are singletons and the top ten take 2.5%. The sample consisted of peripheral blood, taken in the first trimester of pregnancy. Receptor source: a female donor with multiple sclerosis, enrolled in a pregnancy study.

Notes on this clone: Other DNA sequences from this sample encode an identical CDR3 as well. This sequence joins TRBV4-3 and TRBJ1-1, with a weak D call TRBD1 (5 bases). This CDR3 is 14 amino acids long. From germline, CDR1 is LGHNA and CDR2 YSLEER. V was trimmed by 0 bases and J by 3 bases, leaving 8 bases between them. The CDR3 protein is CASSQDRGDTEAFF. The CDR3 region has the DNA TGCGCCAGCAGCCAAGACCGGGGGGACACTGAAGCTTTCTTT.

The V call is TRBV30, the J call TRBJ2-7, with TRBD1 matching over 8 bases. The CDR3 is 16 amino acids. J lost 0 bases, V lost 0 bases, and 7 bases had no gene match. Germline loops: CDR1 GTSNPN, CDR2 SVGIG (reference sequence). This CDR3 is CAWSVFRGTGSYEQYF. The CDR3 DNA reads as TGTGCCTGGAGTGTATTTAGGGGGACAGGCTCCTACGAGCAGTACTTC.

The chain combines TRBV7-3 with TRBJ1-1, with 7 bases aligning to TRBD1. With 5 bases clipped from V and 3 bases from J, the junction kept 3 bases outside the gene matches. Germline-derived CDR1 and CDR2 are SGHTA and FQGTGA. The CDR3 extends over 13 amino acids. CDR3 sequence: CASSQDRDTEAFF. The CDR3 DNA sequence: TGTGCCAGCAGCCAAGACAGGGACACTGAAGCTTTCTTT.

The CDR3 bases are TGTGCCAGCAGTCCCCGACAGGGATCCTCACCCCTCCACTTT. Residues: CASSPRQGSSPLHF. V usage is TRBV28 and J usage is TRBJ1-6, with 7 bases aligning to TRBD1. With V trimmed by 5 bases and J by 10 bases, 8 bases remained unmatched. Germline assignment: CDR1 MDHEN and CDR2 SYDVKM. The CDR3 consists of 14 residues. Full variable domain (remainder filled in from reference TRBV28 and TRBJ1-6): DVKVTQSSRYLVKRTGEKVFLECVQDMDHENMFWYRQDPGLGLRLIYFSYDVKMKEKGDIPEGYSVSREKKERFSLILESASTNQTSMYLCASSPRQGSSPLHFGNGTRLTVT.

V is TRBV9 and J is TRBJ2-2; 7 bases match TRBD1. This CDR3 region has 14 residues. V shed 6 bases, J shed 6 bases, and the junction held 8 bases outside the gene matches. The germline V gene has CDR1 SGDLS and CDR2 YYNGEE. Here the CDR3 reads CASTPGGTAGELFF. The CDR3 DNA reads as TGTGCCAGCACCCCAGGGGGTACCGCCGGGGAGCTGTTTTTT.

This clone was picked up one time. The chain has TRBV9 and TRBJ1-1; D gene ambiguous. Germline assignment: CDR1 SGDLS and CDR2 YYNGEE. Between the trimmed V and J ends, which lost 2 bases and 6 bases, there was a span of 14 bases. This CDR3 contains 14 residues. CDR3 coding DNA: TGTGCCAGCAGCGTTCTTGAAGGGCGGGCTGAAGCTTTCTTT. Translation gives CASSVLEGRAEAFF. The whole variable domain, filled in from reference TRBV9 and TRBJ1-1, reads DSGVTQTPKHLITATGQRVTLRCSPRSGDLSVYWYQQSLDQGLQFLIQYYNGEERAKGNILERFSAQQFPDLHSELNLSSLELGDSALYFCASSVLEGRAEAFFGQGTRLTVV.

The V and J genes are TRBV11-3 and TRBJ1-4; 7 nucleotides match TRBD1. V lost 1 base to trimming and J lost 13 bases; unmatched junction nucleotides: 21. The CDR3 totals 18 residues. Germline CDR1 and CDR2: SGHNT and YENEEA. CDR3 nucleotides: TGTGCCAGCAGCTTAGTGGATTTTCGGGGACAGCCATCAAGGGGACTGTTTTTT. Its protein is CASSLVDFRGQPSRGLFF.

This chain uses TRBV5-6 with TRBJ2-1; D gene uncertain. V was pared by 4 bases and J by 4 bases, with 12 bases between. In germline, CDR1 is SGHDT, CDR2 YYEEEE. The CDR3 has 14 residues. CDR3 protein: CASSGLEPYNEQFF. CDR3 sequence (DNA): TGTGCCAGCAGCGGCCTGGAGCCTTACAATGAGCAGTTCTTC.

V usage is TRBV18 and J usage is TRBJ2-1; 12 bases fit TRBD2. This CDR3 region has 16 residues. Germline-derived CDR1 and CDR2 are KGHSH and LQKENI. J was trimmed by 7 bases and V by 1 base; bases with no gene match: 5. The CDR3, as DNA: TGTGCCAGCTCACCACGACTAGCGGGAGTCGGGAATGAGCAGTTCTTC. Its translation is CASSPRLAGVGNEQFF.

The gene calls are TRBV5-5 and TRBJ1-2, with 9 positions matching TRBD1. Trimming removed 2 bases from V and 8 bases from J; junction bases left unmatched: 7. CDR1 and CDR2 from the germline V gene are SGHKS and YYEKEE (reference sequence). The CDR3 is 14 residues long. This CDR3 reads CASSLQGATRGYTF. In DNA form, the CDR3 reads TGTGCCAGCAGCTTACAGGGGGCGACTAGGGGCTACACCTTC.

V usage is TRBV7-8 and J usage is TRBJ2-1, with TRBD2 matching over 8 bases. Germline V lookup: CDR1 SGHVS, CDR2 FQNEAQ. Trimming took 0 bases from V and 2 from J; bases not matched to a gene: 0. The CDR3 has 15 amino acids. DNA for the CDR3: TGTGCCAGCAGCTTAGCAGCGGGGGCCTACAATGAGCAGTTCTTC. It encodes CASSLAAGAYNEQFF.

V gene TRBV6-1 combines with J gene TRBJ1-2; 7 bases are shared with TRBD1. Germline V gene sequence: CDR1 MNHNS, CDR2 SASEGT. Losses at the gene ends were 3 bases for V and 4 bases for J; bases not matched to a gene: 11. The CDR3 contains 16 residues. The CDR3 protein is CASSEPGQPNSYGYTF. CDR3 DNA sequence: TGTGCCAGCAGTGAGCCGGGACAGCCTAATTCCTATGGCTACACCTTC.

The CDR3 nucleotides are TGTGCCAGCAGTTTACGGGGGGGGCACCAAGATACGCAGTATTTT. Translated: CASSLRGGHQDTQYF. V usage is TRBV28 and J usage is TRBJ2-3; TRBD2 aligns across 8 bases. Germline CDR1 reads MDHEN; CDR2 reads SYDVKM. Trimming took 2 bases from V and 5 from J; bases not matched to a gene: 6. The CDR3 covers 15 residues.

This CDR3 is CASRPTPRQELPEAFF. CDR3 coding DNA: TGTGCCAGCAGACCAACCCCCAGACAGGAACTCCCTGAAGCTTTCTTT. The chain is built from TRBV7-9 and TRBJ1-1; D is perhaps TRBD1 (6 bases). CDR1 SEHNR and CDR2 FQNEAQ come from the germline V gene (reference sequence). The CDR3 is made up of 16 amino acids. Between the trimmed V and J ends, which lost 6 bases and 6 bases, there was a span of 23 bases.

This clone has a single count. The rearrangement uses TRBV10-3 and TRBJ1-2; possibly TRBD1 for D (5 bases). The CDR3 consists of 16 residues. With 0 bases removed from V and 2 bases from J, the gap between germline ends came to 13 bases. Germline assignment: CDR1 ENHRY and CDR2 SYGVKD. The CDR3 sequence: CAISESIGGENYGYTF. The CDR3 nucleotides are TGTGCCATCAGTGAGTCGATTGGAGGGGAAAACTATGGCTACACCTTC.

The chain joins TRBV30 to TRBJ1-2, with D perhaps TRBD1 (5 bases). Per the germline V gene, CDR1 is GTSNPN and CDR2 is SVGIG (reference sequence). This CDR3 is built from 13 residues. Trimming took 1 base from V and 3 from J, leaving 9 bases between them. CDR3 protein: CAWSGQTYYGYTF. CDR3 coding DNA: TGTGCCTGGAGTGGACAGACTTACTATGGCTACACCTTC.

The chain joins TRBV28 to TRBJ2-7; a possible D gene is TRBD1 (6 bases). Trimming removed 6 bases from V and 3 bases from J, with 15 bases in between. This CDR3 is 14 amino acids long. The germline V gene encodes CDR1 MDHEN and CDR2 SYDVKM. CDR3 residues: CASSDPDSYYEQYF. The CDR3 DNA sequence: TGTGCCAGCAGCGATCCGGACAGCTACTACGAGCAGTACTTC.

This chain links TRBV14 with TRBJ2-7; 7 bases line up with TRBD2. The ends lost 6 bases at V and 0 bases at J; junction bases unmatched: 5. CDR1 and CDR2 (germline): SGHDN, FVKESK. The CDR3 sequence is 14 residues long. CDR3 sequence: CASSFGGSSYEQYF. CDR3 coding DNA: TGTGCCAGCAGTTTCGGGGGGAGCTCCTACGAGCAGTACTTC.

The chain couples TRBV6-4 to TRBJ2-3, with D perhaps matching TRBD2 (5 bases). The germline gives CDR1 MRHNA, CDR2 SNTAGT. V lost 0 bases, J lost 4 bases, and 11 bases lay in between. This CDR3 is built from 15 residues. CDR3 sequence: CASSDSASTADTQYF. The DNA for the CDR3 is TGTGCCAGCAGTGACTCGGCTAGCACGGCAGATACGCAGTATTTT.

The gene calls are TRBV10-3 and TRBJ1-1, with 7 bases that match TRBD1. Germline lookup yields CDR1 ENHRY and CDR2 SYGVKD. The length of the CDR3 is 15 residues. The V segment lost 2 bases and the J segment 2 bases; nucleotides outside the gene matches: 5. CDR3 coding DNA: TGTGCCATCAGTGAGCCTCGGGACAGTAACACTGAAGCTTTCTTT. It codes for CAISEPRDSNTEAFF.